The 23 T cell receptor beta chains below all came from one sample that was sequenced in a study of T cells in Graves' hyperthyroidism and ophthalmopathy. Amplified regions were TCR beta CDR3 sequences from RNA transcripts. The primer set for the first-round RT-PCR of the TCR CDR3 was HTBI. One entry per CDR3 protein, called by TCRdb with MiXCR from the multiplex PCR reads. The data hold over 500,000 distinct CDR3 sequences, with less than 15% observed a single time. The sample comprised blood. Receptor source: a woman between 35 and 50 years old with Graves' hyperthyroidism.

This clonotype was seen ten or more times. The gene calls are TRBV28 and TRBJ2-1, with unresolved D. Germline V CDR1 and CDR2: MDHEN, SYDVKM. This CDR3 contains 16 residues. Trimming took 1 base from V and 9 from J, leaving 19 bases between them. The CDR3 sequence is CASSLFSGVGVVEQFF. As DNA, the CDR3 is TGTGCCAGCAGTTTATTTAGTGGCGTAGGCGTGGTTGAGCAGTTCTTC.

This chain joins TRBV4-1 and TRBJ2-1; D gene unclear. V shed 4 bases and J shed 0 bases, with 7 bases lying between them. The germline V gene has CDR1 MGHRA and CDR2 YSYEKL. CDR3 length equals 14 residues. The CDR3 sequence is CASSRPFSYNEQFF. The CDR3 DNA follows: TGCGCCAGCAGCCGCCCCTTCTCCTACAATGAGCAGTTCTTC.

There are many counts of this clonotype. V and J are TRBV12-3 or TRBV12-4 and TRBJ2-2; TRBD1 is a possible D gene (6 bases). The CDR3 sequence is 14 residues long. The V end was cut by 0 bases, the J end by 6 bases, with 8 bases between. CDR3 protein: CASSLAWTAGELFF. As DNA, the CDR3 is TGTGCCAGCAGTTTAGCGTGGACAGCCGGGGAGCTGTTTTTT.

This clonotype was counted at least ten times. The chain couples TRBV20-1 to TRBJ2-5; D unclear. This CDR3 is 12 amino acids long. V was clipped by 8 bases and J by 0 bases, with 10 bases between them. Germline V gene lookup returns CDR1 DFQATT and CDR2 SNEGSKA (reference sequence). The CDR3 is CSFGRNQETQYF. CDR3 bases: TGCAGTTTCGGACGTAACCAAGAGACCCAGTACTTC.

This clonotype was seen ten or more times. J is TRBJ2-5 and V is TRBV2; 7 positions agree with TRBD1. The CDR3 contains 15 residues. The V and J ends lost 3 bases and 2 bases, in that order; junction bases with no gene match: 6. CDR1 and CDR2 (germline): SNHLY, FYNNEI. Here the CDR3 DNA reads TGTGCCAGCAGTGAGGGGACAGTCCCGCAAGAGACCCAGTACTTC. This encodes CASSEGTVPQETQYF.

The DNA for the CDR3 is TGTGCCAGCAGTTTACTCAGGGAAATAGCCAAAAACATTCAGTACTTC. This encodes CASSLLREIAKNIQYF. The chain uses TRBV12-3 or TRBV12-4 and TRBJ2-4; maybe TRBD1 (5 bases). Trimming removed 2 bases from V and 0 bases from J, with 11 bases in between. The CDR3 spans 16 residues.

This clonotype showed up just once. The rearrangement links TRBV2 to TRBJ1-5, with 9 bases aligning to TRBD1. The CDR3 sequence is 15 residues long. V shed 5 bases and J 0 bases; nucleotides not matched to a gene: 2. Germline V gene sequence: CDR1 SNHLY, CDR2 FYNNEI. In DNA form, the CDR3 reads TGTGCCAGCAGTAAGGACAGGGGTAGCAATCAGCCCCAGCATTTT. Its translation is CASSKDRGSNQPQHF.

Of note for this clonotype: A much larger clone is a single base away; this may be a read error. This chain links TRBV29-1 with TRBJ2-1, with D possibly TRBD1 on 5 matching bases. With the DNA end fitting TRBJ2-7 better, the J assignment may be wrong. The CDR3 is 12 amino acids. CDR1 is SQVTM, CDR2 ANQGSEA, per germline. As DNA, the CDR3 is TGCAGCGTTGACAAGGGGTGGAATGAGCAGTACTTC. Its protein product is CSVDKGWNEQYF.

This clonotype was counted a few times. V is TRBV6-1 and J is TRBJ2-1; no clear D gene. In germline, CDR1 is MNHNS, CDR2 SASEGT. The CDR3 is made up of 15 amino acids. V lost 10 bases to trimming and J lost 0 bases, with 16 bases between them. The CDR3 here is CATPPYTTSYNEQFF. The CDR3 DNA is TGTGCCACCCCCCCCTACACCACCTCCTACAATGAGCAGTTCTTC.

This clonotype was seen at least ten times. The chain couples TRBV28 to TRBJ1-1; no reliable D call. Germline-derived CDR1 and CDR2 are MDHEN and SYDVKM. Trimming stripped 7 bases from V and 6 bases from J, with 12 bases between. CDR3 length equals 12 residues. CDR3 sequence reads: CASTQGQAEAFF. The CDR3 coding sequence is TGTGCCAGCACCCAAGGGCAGGCTGAAGCTTTCTTT.

This clonotype has ten or more counts. The chain couples TRBV5-1 to TRBJ2-3; possible D gene TRBD2, 5 bases. This CDR3 is built from 15 residues. Looked up from germline, CDR1 is SGHRS and CDR2 is YFSETQ. The germline V and J ends were trimmed by 0 bases and 4 bases, with 12 bases remaining between them. The CDR3: CASSLDGIVADTQYF. The CDR3 DNA reads as TGCGCCAGCAGCTTGGACGGGATTGTGGCAGATACGCAGTATTTT.

This clonotype was counted many times. The V and J genes are TRBV28 and TRBJ2-7; TRBD2 is a possible D gene (6 bases). The CDR3 has 18 amino acids. V lost 5 bases, J lost 4 bases, and 27 bases lay in between. The V gene's germline CDR1 is MDHEN and CDR2 SYDVKM. CDR3 DNA: TGTGCCAGCAGTCCCCCCCAGTCAGGCGGAGGGCCCAGGTACGAGCAGTACTTC. Protein product: CASSPPQSGGGPRYEQYF.

In its sample, this clonotype was seen many times. The chain carries TRBV20-1 and TRBJ2-1; D is undetermined. CDR1 DFQATT and CDR2 SNEGSKA come from the germline V gene (reference sequence). CDR3 length: 11 residues. V was pared by 3 bases and J by 8 bases, with 8 bases between. The CDR3 protein is CSASHSHEQFF. CDR3 DNA sequence: TGCAGTGCTAGTCACTCGCATGAGCAGTTCTTC.

Only one count was recorded for this clonotype. V gene TRBV5-6 combines with J gene TRBJ1-1; no definite D call. In germline, CDR1 is SGHDT, CDR2 YYEEEE. The CDR3 runs 12 residues. Trimming pared 4 bases from V and 2 bases from J, leaving 6 bases between. CDR3 sequence: CASSRINTEAFF. In nucleotides, the CDR3 is TGTGCCAGCAGCCGCATAAACACTGAAGCTTTCTTT. Combining the CDR3 with reference TRBV5-6 and TRBJ1-1 gives the whole variable domain DAGVTQSPTHLIKTRGQQVTLRCSPKSGHDTVSWYQQALGQGPQFIFQYYEEEERQRGNFPDRFSGHQFPNYSSELNVNALLLGDSALYLCASSRINTEAFFGQGTRLTVV.

This clonotype was detected many times. The rearrangement joins TRBV18 to TRBJ1-3; no reliable D call. V was cut by 4 bases and J by 4 bases, with 5 bases left in between. The CDR3 loop spans 12 amino acids. Germline CDR1 and CDR2: KGHSH and LQKENI. The CDR3, as DNA: TGTGCCAGCTCACAGTTCGGAAACACCATATATTTT. This encodes CASSQFGNTIYF.

The rearrangement uses TRBV29-1 and TRBJ2-3; weak D call: TRBD1 (5 bases). With 7 bases removed from V and 1 base from J, the gap between germline ends came to 12 bases. This CDR3 contains 13 residues. From germline, CDR1 is SQVTM and CDR2 ANQGSEA. CDR3 DNA sequence: TGCAGCGCGATAGGGGCAGGCACAGATACGCAGTATTTT. This translates into CSAIGAGTDTQYF.

On this clonotype itself: This is likely a read error, given that the CDR3 carries no conserved phenylalanine or tryptophan at its end. V gene TRBV29-1 combines with J gene TRBJ2-7; 7 bases are a match to TRBD1. With V trimmed by 2 bases and J by 3 bases, 10 bases remained unmatched. Germline CDR1 is SQVTM and CDR2 is ANQGSEA. This CDR3 has 15 amino acids. CDR3 sequence (DNA): TGCAGCGTTGAACAGCGTCGACAGGGTTACTACGAGCAGTACCTC. Translated, it gives CSVEQRRQGYYEQYL.

This chain connects TRBV5-1 to TRBJ2-5; a weak D match, TRBD1 (6 bases). Germline V CDR1 and CDR2: SGHRS, YFSETQ. The length of the CDR3 is 13 residues. Trimming pared 4 bases from V and 1 base from J, leaving 8 bases between. The CDR3 reads CASSQGSQETQYF. In nucleotides, the CDR3 is TGCGCCAGCAGCCAGGGGTCCCAAGAGACCCAGTACTTC. Using reference TRBV5-1 and TRBJ2-5 for the parts outside the CDR3, the full variable domain is KAGVTQTPRYLIKTRGQQVTLSCSPISGHRSVSWYQQTPGQGLQFLFEYFSETQRNKGNFPGRFSGRQFSNSRSEMNVSTLELGDSALYLCASSQGSQETQYFGPGTRLLVL.

This clonotype was counted many times. This chain uses TRBV9 with TRBJ2-3, with 9 bases matching TRBD2. Looked up from germline, CDR1 is SGDLS and CDR2 is YYNGEE. This CDR3 is built from 15 residues. V shed 3 bases, J shed 2 bases, and the junction held 4 bases outside the gene matches. In nucleotides, the CDR3 is TGTGCCAGCAGCGCAGCGGGAGGATTCACAGATACGCAGTATTTT. It specifies CASSAAGGFTDTQYF.

In its sample, this clonotype was seen a few times. The chain has TRBV28 and TRBJ1-5, with D uncertain. The CDR3 runs to 11 residues. V was clipped by 6 bases and J by 9 bases, with 9 bases between them. From germline, CDR1 is MDHEN and CDR2 SYDVKM. CDR3 DNA: TGTGCCAGCAGCCTTACAAGGCCCCAGCATTTT. It translates to CASSLTRPQHF.

V usage is TRBV19 and J usage is TRBJ2-1; 10 bases map to TRBD1. There are 13 residues in the CDR3. The V and J ends lost 5 bases and 15 bases, in that order; junction bases with no gene match: 10. Germline lookup yields CDR1 LNHDA and CDR2 SQIVND (reference sequence). The CDR3 sequence is CASSQTGGYGVFF. The CDR3 region has the DNA TGTGCCAGTAGTCAGACAGGGGGCTATGGTGTGTTCTTC.

Ten or more counts support this clonotype. The DNA of the CDR3 is TGTGCCAGCAGTTTCGGCAGTACCTACGAGCAGTACTTC. This gives the protein CASSFGSTYEQYF. This rearrangement joins TRBV28 to TRBJ2-7, with D hard to call. CDR3 length: 13 amino acids. Trimming took 3 bases from V and 2 from J, leaving 8 bases between them. Germline CDR1 MDHEN, CDR2 SYDVKM.

This clonotype was detected ten times or more. The chain has TRBV10-3 and TRBJ2-7, with 8 bases identical to TRBD1. The CDR3 consists of 13 residues. Germline lookup yields CDR1 ENHRY and CDR2 SYGVKD. The V and J ends lost 5 bases and 6 bases, in that order; junction bases with no gene match: 6. The CDR3 here is CAISIGTGLEQYF. In nucleotides, the CDR3 is TGTGCCATCAGTATTGGGACAGGTCTCGAGCAGTACTTC.